These T cell receptor beta chains were read from a single sample in a study of cytomegalovirus exposure and HLA in healthy donors. Method: immunoSEQ multiplex PCR; TCRdb's copy keeps in-frame clones and lacks some. The data hold 90,000 to 140,000 clones, with about 15% observed a single time. Sample: PBMCs. The receptors originated from a female donor in good health and CMV-seronegative. CDR3s include the opening cysteine and the closing phenylalanine or tryptophan. The D gene is left open where the match is weak. Where a row states a size, it is once, few, many or the class of an expanded clone; other rows omit it.

v_gene,j_gene,d_gene,abundance,CDR3nt,CDR3aa
TRBV20-1,TRBJ1-1,-,-,TGCAGTGCCGATGACTTGACTGAAGCTTTCTTT,CSADDLTEAFF
TRBV19,TRBJ2-3,-,-,TGTGCCAGTAGAGACATAGGATCAGATACGCAGTATTTT,CASRDIGSDTQYF
TRBV6-4,TRBJ1-6,-,-,TGTGCCAGCGCCAAGGGAGTGGAATCACCCCTCCACTTT,CASAKGVESPLHF
TRBV30,TRBJ2-1,-,-,TGTGCCTGGATTGCTCGCGGCTCCTACAATGAGCAGTTCTTC,CAWIARGSYNEQFF
TRBV19,TRBJ2-5,TRBD2,few,TGTGTACCTGAAGCAGGGACTACACAAGAGACCCAGTACTTC,CVPEAGTTQETQYF
TRBV19,TRBJ1-2,-,-,TGTGCCAGTAGTATCGGCAGGGTAAGGGGCAGCTACACCTTC,CASSIGRVRGSYTF
TRBV27,TRBJ1-5,TRBD1,few,TGTGCCAGCAGCCCCGACGGGACAGGGCGGAATCAGCCCCAGCATTTT,CASSPDGTGRNQPQHF
TRBV7-2,TRBJ2-1,TRBD2,few,TGTGCCAGCAGCCCACCAACCGGGACTAGCGGTTACAATGAGCAGTTCTTC,CASSPPTGTSGYNEQFF
TRBV5-1,TRBJ2-7,TRBD2,-,TGCGCCAGCAGCTTGGGGGACTACTCTTCCTACGAGCAGTACTTC,CASSLGDYSSYEQYF
TRBV10-1,TRBJ1-1,-,-,TGCGCCAGCAGTAAACAGACGAATACTGAAGCTTTCTTT,CASSKQTNTEAFF